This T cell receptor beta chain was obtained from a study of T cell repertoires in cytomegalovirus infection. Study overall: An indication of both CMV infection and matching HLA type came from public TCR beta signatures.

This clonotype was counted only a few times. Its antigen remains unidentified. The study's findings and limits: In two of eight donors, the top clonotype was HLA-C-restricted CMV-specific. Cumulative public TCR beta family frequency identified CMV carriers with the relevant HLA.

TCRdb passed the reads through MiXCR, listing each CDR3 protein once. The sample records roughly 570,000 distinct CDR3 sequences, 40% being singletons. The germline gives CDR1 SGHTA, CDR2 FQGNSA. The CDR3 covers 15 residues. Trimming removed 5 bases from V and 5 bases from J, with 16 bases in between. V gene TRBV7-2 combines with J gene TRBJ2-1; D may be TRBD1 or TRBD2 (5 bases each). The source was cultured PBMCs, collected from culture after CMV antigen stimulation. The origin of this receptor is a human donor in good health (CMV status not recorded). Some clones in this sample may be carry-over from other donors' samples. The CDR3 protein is CASSNRDVGNNEQFF. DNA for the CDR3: TGTGCCAGCAGCAATAGGGACGTCGGTAACAATGAGCAGTTCTTC.